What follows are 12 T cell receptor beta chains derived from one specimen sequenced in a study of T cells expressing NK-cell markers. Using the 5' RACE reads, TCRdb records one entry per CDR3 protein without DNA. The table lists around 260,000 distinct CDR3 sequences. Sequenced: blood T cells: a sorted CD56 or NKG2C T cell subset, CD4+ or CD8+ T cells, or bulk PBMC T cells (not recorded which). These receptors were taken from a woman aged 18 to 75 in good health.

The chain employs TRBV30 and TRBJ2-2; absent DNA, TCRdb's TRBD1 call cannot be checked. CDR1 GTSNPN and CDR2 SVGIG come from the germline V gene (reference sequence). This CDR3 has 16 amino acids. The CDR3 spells CAWSEGQLLITGELFF.

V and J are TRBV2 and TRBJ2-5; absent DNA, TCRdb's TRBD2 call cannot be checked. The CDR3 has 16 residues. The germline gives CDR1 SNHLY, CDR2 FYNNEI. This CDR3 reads CASSPGLAAYQETQYF.

CDR3 region: CSVYWTGLDTQYF. This chain joins TRBV29-1 and TRBJ2-3; the TRBD1 assignment by TCRdb is unverifiable without DNA. The CDR3 totals 13 residues. Germline V gives CDR1 SQVTM, CDR2 ANQGSEA.

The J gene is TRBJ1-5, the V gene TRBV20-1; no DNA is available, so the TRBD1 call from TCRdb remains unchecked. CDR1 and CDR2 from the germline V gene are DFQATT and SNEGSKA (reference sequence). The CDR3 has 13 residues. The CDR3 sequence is CSARRGTGQPQHF.

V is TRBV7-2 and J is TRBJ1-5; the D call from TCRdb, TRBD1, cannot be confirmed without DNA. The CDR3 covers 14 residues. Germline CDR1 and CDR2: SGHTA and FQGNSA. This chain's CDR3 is CASSLADRDQPQHF.

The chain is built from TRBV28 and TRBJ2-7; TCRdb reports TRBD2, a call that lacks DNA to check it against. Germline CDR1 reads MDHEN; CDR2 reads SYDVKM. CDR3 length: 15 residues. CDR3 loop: CASSWSGPAGYEQYF.

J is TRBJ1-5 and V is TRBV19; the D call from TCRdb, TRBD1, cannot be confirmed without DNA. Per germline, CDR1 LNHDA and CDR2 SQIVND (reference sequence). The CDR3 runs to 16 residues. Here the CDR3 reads CASSIRDRSFNQPQHF.

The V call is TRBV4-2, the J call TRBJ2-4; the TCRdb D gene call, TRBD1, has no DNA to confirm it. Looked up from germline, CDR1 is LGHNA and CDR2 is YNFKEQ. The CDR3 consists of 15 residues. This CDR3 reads CASSFEGGGKNIQYF.

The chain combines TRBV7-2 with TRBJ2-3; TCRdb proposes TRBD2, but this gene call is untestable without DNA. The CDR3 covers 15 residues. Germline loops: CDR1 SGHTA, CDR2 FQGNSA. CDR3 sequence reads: CASSLAYRDSDTQYF.

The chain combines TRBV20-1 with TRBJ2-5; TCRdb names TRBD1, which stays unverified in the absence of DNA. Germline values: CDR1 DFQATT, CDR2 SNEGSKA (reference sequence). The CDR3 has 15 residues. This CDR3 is CSARDGATQEQTQYF.

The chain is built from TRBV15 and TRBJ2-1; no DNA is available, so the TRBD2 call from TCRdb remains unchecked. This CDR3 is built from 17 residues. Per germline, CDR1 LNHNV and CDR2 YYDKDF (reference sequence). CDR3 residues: CATSSPMASGRRNEQFF.

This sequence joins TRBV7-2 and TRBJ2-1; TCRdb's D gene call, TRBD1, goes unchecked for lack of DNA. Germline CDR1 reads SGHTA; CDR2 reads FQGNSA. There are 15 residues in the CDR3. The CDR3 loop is CASCLSGVTINEQFF.